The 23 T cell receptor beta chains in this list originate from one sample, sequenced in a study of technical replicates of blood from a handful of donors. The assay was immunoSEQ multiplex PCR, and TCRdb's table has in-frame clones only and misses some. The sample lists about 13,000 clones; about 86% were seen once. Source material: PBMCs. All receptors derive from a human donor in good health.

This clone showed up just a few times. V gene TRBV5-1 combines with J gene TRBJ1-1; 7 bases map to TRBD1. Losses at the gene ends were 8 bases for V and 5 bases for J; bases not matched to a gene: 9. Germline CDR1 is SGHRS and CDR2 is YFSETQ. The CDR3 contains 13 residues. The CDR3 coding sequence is TGCGCCAGTAGGTCCGAGGGGGCTACTGAAGCTTTCTTT. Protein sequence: CASRSEGATEAFF.

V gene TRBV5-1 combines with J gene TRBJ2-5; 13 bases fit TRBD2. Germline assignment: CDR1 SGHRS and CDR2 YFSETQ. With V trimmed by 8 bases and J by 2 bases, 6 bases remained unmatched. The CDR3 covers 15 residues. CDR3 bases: TGCGCCAGTGCTCCGGGACTAGCGGGACAAGAGACCCAGTACTTC. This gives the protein CASAPGLAGQETQYF.

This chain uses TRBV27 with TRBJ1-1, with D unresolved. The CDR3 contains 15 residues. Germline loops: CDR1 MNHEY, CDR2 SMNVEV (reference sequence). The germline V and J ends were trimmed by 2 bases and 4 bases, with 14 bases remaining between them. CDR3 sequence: CASSLTTKPGTEAFF. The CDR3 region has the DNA TGTGCCAGCAGTTTAACTACAAAGCCGGGCACTGAAGCTTTCTTT.

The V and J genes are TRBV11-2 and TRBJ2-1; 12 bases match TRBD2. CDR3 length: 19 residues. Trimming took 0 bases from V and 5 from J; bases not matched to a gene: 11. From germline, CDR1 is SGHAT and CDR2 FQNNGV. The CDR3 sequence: CASSLDRGLAGGWDNEQFF. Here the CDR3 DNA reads TGTGCCAGCAGCTTAGATCGGGGGCTAGCGGGAGGGTGGGACAATGAGCAGTTCTTC.

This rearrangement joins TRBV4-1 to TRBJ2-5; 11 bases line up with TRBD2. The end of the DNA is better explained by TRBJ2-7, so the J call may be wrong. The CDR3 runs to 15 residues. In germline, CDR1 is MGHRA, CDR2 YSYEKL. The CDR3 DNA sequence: TGCGCCAGCAGCCATCTAGCGGGAGGAGCCTACGAGCAGTACTTC. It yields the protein CASSHLAGGAYEQYF.

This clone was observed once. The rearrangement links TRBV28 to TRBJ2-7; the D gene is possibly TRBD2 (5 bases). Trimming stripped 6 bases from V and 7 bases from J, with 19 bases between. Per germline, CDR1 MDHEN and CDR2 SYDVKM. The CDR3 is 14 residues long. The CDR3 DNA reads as TGTGCCAGCAGCCCGCCAATCTCCCCGGGAGAGCAGTACTTC. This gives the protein CASSPPISPGEQYF. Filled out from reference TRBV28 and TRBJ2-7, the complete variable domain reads DVKVTQSSRYLVKRTGEKVFLECVQDMDHENMFWYRQDPGLGLRLIYFSYDVKMKEKGDIPEGYSVSREKKERFSLILESASTNQTSMYLCASSPPISPGEQYFGPGTRLTVT.

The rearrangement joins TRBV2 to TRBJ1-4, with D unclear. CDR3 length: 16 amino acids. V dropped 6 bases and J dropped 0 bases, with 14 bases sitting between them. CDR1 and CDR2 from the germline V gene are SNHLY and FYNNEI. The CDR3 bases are TGTGCCAGCAGGCGGGCCAGCATACCAACTAATGAAAAACTGTTTTTT. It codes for CASRRASIPTNEKLFF. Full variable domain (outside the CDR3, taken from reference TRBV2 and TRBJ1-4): EPEVTQTPSHQVTQMGQEVILRCVPISNHLYFYWYRQILGQKVEFLVSFYNNEISEKSEIFDDQFSVERPDGSNFTLKIRSTKLEDSAMYFCASRRASIPTNEKLFFGSGTQLSVL.

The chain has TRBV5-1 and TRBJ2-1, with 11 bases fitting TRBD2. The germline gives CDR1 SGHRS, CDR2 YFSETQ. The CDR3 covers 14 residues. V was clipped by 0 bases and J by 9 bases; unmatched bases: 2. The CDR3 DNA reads TGCGCCAGCAGCTTGGATCTAGCGGGAGGTGAGCAGTTCTTC. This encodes CASSLDLAGGEQFF.

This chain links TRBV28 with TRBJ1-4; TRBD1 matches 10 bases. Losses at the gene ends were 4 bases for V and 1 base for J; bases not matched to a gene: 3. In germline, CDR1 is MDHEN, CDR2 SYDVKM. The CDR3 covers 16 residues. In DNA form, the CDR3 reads TGTGCCAGCAGTTCATGGGACAGGGGAACTAATGAAAAACTGTTTTTT. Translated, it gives CASSSWDRGTNEKLFF.

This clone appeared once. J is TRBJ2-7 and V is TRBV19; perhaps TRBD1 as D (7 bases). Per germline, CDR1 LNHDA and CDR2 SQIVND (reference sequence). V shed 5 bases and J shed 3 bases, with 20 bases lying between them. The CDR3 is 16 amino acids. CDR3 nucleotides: TGTGCCAGTAGTGCTCTTCAGGGGGGAGAGGACTACGAGCAGTACTTC. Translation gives CASSALQGGEDYEQYF.

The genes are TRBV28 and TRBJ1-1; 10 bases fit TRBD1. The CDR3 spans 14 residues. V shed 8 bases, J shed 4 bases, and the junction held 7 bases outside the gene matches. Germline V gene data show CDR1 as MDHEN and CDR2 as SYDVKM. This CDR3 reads CASPPRTGGTEAFF. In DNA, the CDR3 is TGTGCCAGCCCTCCTAGGACAGGGGGCACTGAAGCTTTCTTT. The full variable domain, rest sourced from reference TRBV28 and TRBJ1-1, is DVKVTQSSRYLVKRTGEKVFLECVQDMDHENMFWYRQDPGLGLRLIYFSYDVKMKEKGDIPEGYSVSREKKERFSLILESASTNQTSMYLCASPPRTGGTEAFFGQGTRLTVV.

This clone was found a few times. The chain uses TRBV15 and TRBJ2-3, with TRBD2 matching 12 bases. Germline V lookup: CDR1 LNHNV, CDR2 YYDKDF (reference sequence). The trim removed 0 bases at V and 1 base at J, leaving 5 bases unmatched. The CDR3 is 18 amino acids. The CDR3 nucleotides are TGTGCCACCAGCAGAGAGCTAGCGGGAGGGCCTGGCACAGATACGCAGTATTTT. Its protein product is CATSRELAGGPGTDTQYF.

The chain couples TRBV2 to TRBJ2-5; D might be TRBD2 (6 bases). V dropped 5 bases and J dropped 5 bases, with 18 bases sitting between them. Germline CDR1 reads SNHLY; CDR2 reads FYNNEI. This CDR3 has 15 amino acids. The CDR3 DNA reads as TGTGCCAGCAGTCTGATCGGGGGTCAAACGGAGACCCAGTACTTC. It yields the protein CASSLIGGQTETQYF.

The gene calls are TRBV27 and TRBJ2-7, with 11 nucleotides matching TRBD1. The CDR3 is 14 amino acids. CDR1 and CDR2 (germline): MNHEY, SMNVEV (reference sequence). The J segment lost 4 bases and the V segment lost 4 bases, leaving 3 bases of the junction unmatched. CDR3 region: CASSWTGGAYEQYF. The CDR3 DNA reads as TGTGCCAGCAGTTGGACAGGGGGCGCATACGAGCAGTACTTC.

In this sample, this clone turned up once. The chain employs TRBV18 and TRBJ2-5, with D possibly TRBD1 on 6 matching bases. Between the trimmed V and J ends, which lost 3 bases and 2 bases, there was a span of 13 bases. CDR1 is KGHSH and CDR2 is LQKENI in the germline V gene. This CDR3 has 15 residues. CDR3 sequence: CASSPDSSGQETQYF. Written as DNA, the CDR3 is TGTGCCAGCTCACCGGACAGTAGTGGGCAAGAGACCCAGTACTTC.

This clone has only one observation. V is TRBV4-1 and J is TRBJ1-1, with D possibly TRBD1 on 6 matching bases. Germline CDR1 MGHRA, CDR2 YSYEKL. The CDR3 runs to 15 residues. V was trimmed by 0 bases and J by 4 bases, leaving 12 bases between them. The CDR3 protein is CASSQEGQGSTEAFF. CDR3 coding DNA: TGCGCCAGCAGCCAAGAGGGGCAGGGGAGCACTGAAGCTTTCTTT.

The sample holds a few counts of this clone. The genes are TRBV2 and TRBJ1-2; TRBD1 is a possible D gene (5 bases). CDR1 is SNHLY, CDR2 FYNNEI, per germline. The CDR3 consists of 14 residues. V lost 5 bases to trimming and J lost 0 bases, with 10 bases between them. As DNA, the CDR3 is TGTGCCAGCAGTCAGGGTTCTGCTAACTATGGCTACACCTTC. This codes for CASSQGSANYGYTF.

The CDR3 sequence: CAWSTAYEQYF. DNA of the CDR3: TGTGCCTGGAGTACGGCCTACGAGCAGTACTTC. This chain links TRBV30 with TRBJ2-7, with D hard to call. The V gene lost 2 bases and the J gene lost 2 bases, with 4 bases spanning the gap. This CDR3 comprises 11 residues. Germline CDR1 reads GTSNPN; CDR2 reads SVGIG (reference sequence).

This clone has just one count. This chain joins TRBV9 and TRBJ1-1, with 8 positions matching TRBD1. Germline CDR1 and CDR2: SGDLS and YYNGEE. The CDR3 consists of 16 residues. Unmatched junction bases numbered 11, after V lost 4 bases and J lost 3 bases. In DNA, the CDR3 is TGTGCCAGCAGCCATAGCCGGCAGGGGGCTGACACTGAAGCTTTCTTT. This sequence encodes CASSHSRQGADTEAFF.

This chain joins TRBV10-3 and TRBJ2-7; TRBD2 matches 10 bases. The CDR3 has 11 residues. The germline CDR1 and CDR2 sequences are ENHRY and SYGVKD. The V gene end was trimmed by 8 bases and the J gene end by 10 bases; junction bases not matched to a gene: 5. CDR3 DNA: TGTGCCATCCTAGCGGGAGTAGAACAGTACTTC. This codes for CAILAGVEQYF.

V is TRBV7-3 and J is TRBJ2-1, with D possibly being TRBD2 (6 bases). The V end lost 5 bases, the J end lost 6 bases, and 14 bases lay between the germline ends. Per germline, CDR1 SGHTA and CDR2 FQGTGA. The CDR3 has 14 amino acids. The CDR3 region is CASSVSGPTNEQFF. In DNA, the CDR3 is TGTGCCAGCAGCGTTAGCGGACCGACCAATGAGCAGTTCTTC.

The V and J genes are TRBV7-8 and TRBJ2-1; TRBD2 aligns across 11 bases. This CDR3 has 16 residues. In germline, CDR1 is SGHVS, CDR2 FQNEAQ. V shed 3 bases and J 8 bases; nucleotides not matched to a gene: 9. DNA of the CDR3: TGTGCCAGCAGCTTCCCGTCTAGCGGGAGGAGGGATGAGCAGTTCTTC. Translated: CASSFPSSGRRDEQFF. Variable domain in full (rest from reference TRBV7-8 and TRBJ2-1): GAGVSQSPRYKVAKRGQDVALRCDPISGHVSLFWYQQALGQGPEFLTYFQNEAQLDKSGLPSDRFFAERPEGSVSTLKIQRTQQEDSAVYLCASSFPSSGRRDEQFFGPGTRLTVL.

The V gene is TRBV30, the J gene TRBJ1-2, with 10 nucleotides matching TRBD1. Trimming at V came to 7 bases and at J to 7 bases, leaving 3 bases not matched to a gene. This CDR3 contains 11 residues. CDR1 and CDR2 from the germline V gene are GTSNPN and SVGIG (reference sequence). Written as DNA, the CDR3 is TGTGCCTCGACAGGGGGCGGTGGCTACACCTTC. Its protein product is CASTGGGGYTF. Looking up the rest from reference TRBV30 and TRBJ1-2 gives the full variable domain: SQTIHQWPATLVQPVGSPLSLECTVEGTSNPNLYWYRQAAGRGLQLLFYSVGIGQISSEVPQNLSASRPQDRQFILSSKKLLLSDSGFYLCASTGGGGYTFGSGTRLTVV.